Sequencing of this T cell receptor beta chain was carried out in a study of T cell responses to AZD1222 COVID-19 vaccine. Looking at the study overall: It was second doses at about 4 or about 12 weeks that were pooled. Study-level results: Donors in the cohort were predominantly white British and more often female, and clonal diversity was possibly underestimated.

V shed 2 bases, J shed 2 bases, and the junction held 4 bases outside the gene matches. This CDR3 spans 16 amino acids. The V gene's germline CDR1 is SGHTA and CDR2 FQGNSA. The assay was immunoSEQ multiplex PCR, and TCRdb's table has in-frame clones only and misses some. The sample carries roughly 97,000 clones, roughly 91% recorded once. Note on this clone: Its antigen is not identified.

Sequencing was performed on peripheral blood, taken on day 0 of AZD1222 vaccination. The TCR sequence derives from an adult in good health. This chain joins TRBV7-2 and TRBJ1-1; 11 nucleotides agree with TRBD1. CDR3 sequence (DNA): TGTGCCAGCAGCTTAAGGACAGGGGGCTTCAACACTGAAGCTTTCTTT. Translating gives CASSLRTGGFNTEAFF.